Listed below are T cell receptor beta chains from one sample, sequenced in a study of blood T cells in healthy people across ages. TCRdb called the 5' RACE reads again in MiXCR, with one record for every CDR3 protein. The table has about 290,000 distinct CDR3 sequences, 27% seen once. The sequencing input was blood. These receptors were collected from a woman in her 70s in good health. CDR3s include the opening cysteine and the closing phenylalanine or tryptophan. D genes are given only for firm matches. The size of a clone is reported for some rows only, either as once, few or many, or as a class for expanded clones.

D	size	length	V	J	CDR3	DNA
NA	few	12	TRBV5-1	TRBJ2-1	CASSLEGHEQFF	TGCGCCAGCAGCTTGGAGGGTCATGAGCAGTTCTTC
TRBD2	few	15	TRBV4-1	TRBJ2-7	CASSLGLAEAYEQYF	TGCGCCAGCAGCCTTGGACTAGCAGAAGCCTACGAGCAGTACTTC
NA	few	15	TRBV5-5	TRBJ1-3	CAGSKTGTDVSTIYF	TGTGCCGGCAGCAAAACCGGGACGGACGTTAGTACCATATATTTT
NA	NA	15	TRBV7-8	TRBJ2-5	CASSLEVRSAETQYF	TGTGCCAGCAGCTTAGAGGTTAGATCTGCGGAGACCCAGTACTTC
NA	NA	12	TRBV9	TRBJ1-2	CASSRSDYGYTF	TGTGCCAGCAGCCGTAGTGACTATGGCTACACCTTC
NA	NA	11	TRBV7-8	TRBJ1-5	CASSRAGPQHF	TGTGCCAGCAGCCGCGCGGGGCCCCAGCATTTT
NA	NA	15	TRBV28	TRBJ1-5	CASSSPGGGDQPQHF	TGTGCCAGCAGTTCCCCCGGGGGTGGGGATCAGCCCCAGCATTTT
TRBD1	many	15	TRBV7-2	TRBJ2-7	CASSLEGAKAYEQYF	TGTGCCAGCAGCTTAGAGGGGGCCAAAGCCTACGAGCAGTACTTC
NA	NA	13	TRBV15	TRBJ2-7	CATSRGHSYEQYF	TGTGCCACCAGTCGGGGCCACTCCTACGAGCAGTACTTC
TRBD1	NA	14	TRBV18	TRBJ1-6	CASSQDRSNSPLHF	TGTGCCAGCTCACAGGACAGGTCTAATTCACCCCTCCACTTT
NA	few	13	TRBV18	TRBJ2-7	CASSPHQGDEQYF	TGTGCCAGCTCACCACATCAGGGCGACGAGCAGTACTTC
NA	few	14	TRBV6-5	TRBJ2-5	CASSYSLGTETQYF	TGTGCCAGCAGTTACTCCCTAGGAACGGAGACCCAGTACTTC
NA	many	14	TRBV2	TRBJ2-7	CASSPLSGSYEQYF	TGTGCCAGCTCACCCCTATCGGGCTCCTACGAGCAGTACTTC
NA	few	16	TRBV4-3	TRBJ2-5	CASSQAWAGYQETQYF	TGCGCCAGCAGCCAAGCATGGGCCGGGTACCAAGAGACCCAGTACTTC
TRBD1	few	15	TRBV27	TRBJ1-2	CASSPNPRTGYGYTF	TGTGCCAGCAGTCCAAACCCTCGGACAGGGTACGGCTACACCTTC
NA	few	12	TRBV7-2	TRBJ2-3	CASSLEGTTQYF	TGTGCCAGCAGCTTAGAGGGCACTACGCAGTATTTT
NA	NA	13	TRBV20-1	TRBJ1-3	CSASDSGKNTIYF	TGCAGTGCGTCGGACAGCGGAAAAAACACCATATATTTT
NA	few	15	TRBV7-9	TRBJ2-7	CASSFKSDFSYEQYF	TGTGCCAGCAGCTTCAAATCCGATTTCTCCTACGAGCAGTACTTC
TRBD1	NA	15	TRBV3-1	TRBJ2-7	CASSQQDRVRGEQYF	TGTGCCAGCAGCCAACAGGACAGGGTGAGAGGCGAGCAGTACTTC
NA	few	15	TRBV25-1	TRBJ2-1	CASSVGRLSYNEQFF	TGTGCCAGCAGTGTCGGCAGATTAAGTTACAATGAGCAGTTCTTC
NA	NA	14	TRBV18	TRBJ1-1	CASSPRAREGEAFF	TGTGCCAGCTCACCACGGGCGCGGGAGGGAGAAGCTTTCTTT
NA	NA	14	TRBV28	TRBJ2-1	CASSLLPPLNEQFF	TGTGCCAGCAGCCTCCTACCGCCCCTCAATGAGCAGTTCTTC
TRBD2	NA	16	TRBV15	TRBJ2-5	CATSREGLAGKETQYF	TGTGCCACCAGCAGAGAAGGGCTAGCGGGAAAAGAGACCCAGTACTTC
TRBD2	few	14	TRBV11-2	TRBJ2-5	CASRTSGGKETQYF	TGTGCCAGTCGGACTAGCGGGGGAAAAGAGACCCAGTACTTC